This paragraph reports one T cell receptor (beta chain). This clone's antigen is unknown. Base qualities are missing; no much larger clone stands one base away. Samples from volunteer blood donors who had recovered from COVID-19 were contributed by a second Seattle source. Collaborating institutions collected whole blood in K2EDTA tubes following their own protocols. For TCRbeta analysis, collaborators shipped samples as frozen whole blood, isolated PBMCs, or DNA extracted from either of those sample types. TCRbeta CDR3 regions were amplified from genomic DNA by means of the immunoSEQ Assay, a bias-controlled multiplex PCR. Regarding the original processing steps: Within the assay, amplification of reference gene primers was used to estimate how many nucleated cells each sample contained. Sequence reads were collapsed and filtered to measure the absolute abundance of every unique TCRbeta CDR3 rearrangement. For each sample, productive Simpson clonality was calculated as the square root of Simpson's diversity index over productive rearrangements. This is the immuneACCESS table as TCRdb keeps it, with only in-frame sequences that have V and J called. A part of the clones is gone; compared with another copy, unresolved V genes explain less than half, and the rest is unexplained. V and J calls and clone size are those listed in that table; D and trimming were worked out from the DNA. In this sample the table shows over 200,000 clones, approximately 86% of which occur a single time. The top ten hold roughly 3% of the sample.

The data belong to a study of blood T cell repertoires in COVID-19 (dated by TCRdb to the early 2020s). Background on the whole study: The collaborator samples originated in the United States, Italy and Spain and spanned the acute and convalescent phases of COVID-19. The prospective study material was composed of cDNA or gDNA derived from T cells, B-cell-depleted T cells, or PBMCs. The repertoires were made available in a free public database intended to serve as a resource for research on the immune response to SARS-CoV-2. The samples were drawn from two sources: the first 160 participants of the ongoing ImmuneRACE study, and some 1,300 subjects contributed by 6 global collaborators. The sample metadata nearly always contained a de-identified subject ID, COVID-19 status, age in years and sex. Deeply sampled blood TCRbeta repertoires from subjects exposed to, actively infected with, or recovered from COVID-19 were included in the dataset. HLA class I and class II types, where available, came from metadata supplied by the sample provider rather than from assay-based typing. Study-wide findings and limitations: Clinical and demographic metadata were provided uncurated, with the amount varying by source and participant.

The CDR3 numbers 13 residues from cysteine through phenylalanine. Of all the DNA, just the CDR3 is kept, 39 bases in frame from base 1. At the junction V is shortened by 8 bases and J by 1 base, with 8 bases in between. Via the germline V gene, CDR1 is LGHNA and CDR2 YNFKEQ. The V and J genes are TRBV4-2 and TRBJ2-2; tentative D gene TRBD2, with 6 bases matching. The sample was peripheral blood. The receptor was derived from a woman aged 25 to 39 who had recovered from COVID-19. The DNA sequence is as follows: TGTGCCAGCCTAGCGAGGAACACCGGGGAGCTGTTTTTT. This sequence encodes CASLARNTGELFF.